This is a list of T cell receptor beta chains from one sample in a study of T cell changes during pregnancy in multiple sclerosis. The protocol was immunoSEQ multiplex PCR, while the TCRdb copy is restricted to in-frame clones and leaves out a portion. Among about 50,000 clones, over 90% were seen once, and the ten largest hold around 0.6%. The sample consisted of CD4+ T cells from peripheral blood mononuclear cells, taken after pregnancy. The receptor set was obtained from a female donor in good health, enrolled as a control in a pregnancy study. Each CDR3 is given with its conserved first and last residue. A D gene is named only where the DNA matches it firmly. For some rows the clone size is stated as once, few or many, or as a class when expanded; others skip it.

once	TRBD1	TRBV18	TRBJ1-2	TGTGCCAGCTCCCCAAATACAGGGGACCTTACTTATAACTATGGCTACACCTTC	CASSPNTGDLTYNYGYTF
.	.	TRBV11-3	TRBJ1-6	TGTGCCAGCTCGACAGGAGATAATTCACCCCTCCACTTT	CASSTGDNSPLHF
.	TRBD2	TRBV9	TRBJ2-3	TGTGCCAGCAGCGTAGGGGGGACTAGCGGGATTAGCACAGATACGCAGTATTTT	CASSVGGTSGISTDTQYF
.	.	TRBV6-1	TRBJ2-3	TGTGCCAGCAGTCCGGTAACGGTGGCAGATACGCAGTATTTT	CASSPVTVADTQYF
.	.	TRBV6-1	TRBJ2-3	TGTGCCAGCAGTGAAGCGCGGGGTAGCACAGATACGCAGTATTTT	CASSEARGSTDTQYF
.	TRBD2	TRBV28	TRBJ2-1	TGTGCCAGCAGTCCCGTTGGGACTAAGCAGTTCTTC	CASSPVGTKQFF
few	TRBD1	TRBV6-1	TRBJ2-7	TGTGCCAGCGGACCAGGGGGTTACGAGCAGTACTTC	CASGPGGYEQYF
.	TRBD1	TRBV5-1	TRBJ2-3	TGCGCCAGCAGCTTAGGGGGCGCGGATACGCAGTATTTT	CASSLGGADTQYF
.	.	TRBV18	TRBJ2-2	TGTGCCAGCTCACCGAGGACAGCAAACACCGGGGAGCTGTTTTTT	CASSPRTANTGELFF
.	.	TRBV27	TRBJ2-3	TGTGCCAGCAGTTTATACGAGTCTAGCACAGATACGCAGTATTTT	CASSLYESSTDTQYF
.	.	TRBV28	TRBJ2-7	TGTGCCAGCAGTTTATGGGAGGACGGAGCCTACGAGCAGTACTTC	CASSLWEDGAYEQYF
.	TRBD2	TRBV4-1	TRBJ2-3	TGCGCCAGCAGCCAAGCGCTAGCGGCTAGCACAGATACGCAGTATTTT	CASSQALAASTDTQYF
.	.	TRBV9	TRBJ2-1	TGTGCCAGCAGTGGGGGGGGGCCACGGGAGCAGTTCTTC	CASSGGGPREQFF
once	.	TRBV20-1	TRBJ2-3	TGCAGTGCCCCCAGGGCAGATACGCAGTATTTT	CSAPRADTQYF
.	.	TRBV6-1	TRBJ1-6	TGTGCCAGCACCCTAGTACTGGAGGCCCATTCACCCCTCCACTTT	CASTLVLEAHSPLHF
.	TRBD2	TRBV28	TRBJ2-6	TGTGCCAGCGGAGCCGGGGGGGCAGGGGCCAACGTCCTGACTTTC	CASGAGGAGANVLTF
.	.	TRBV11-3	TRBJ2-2	TGTGCCAGCAGCCCAAATTCGGGAGCTGAGACCGGGGAGCTGTTTTTT	CASSPNSGAETGELFF
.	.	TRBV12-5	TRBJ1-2	TGTGCTAGTGCCCTAACTAACTATGGCTACACCTTC	CASALTNYGYTF
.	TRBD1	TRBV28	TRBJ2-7	TGTGCCAGCAGAGGCGGACAGGGGGCCCTCTACGAGCAGTACTTC	CASRGGQGALYEQYF
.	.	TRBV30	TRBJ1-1	TGTGCCCACTATGGGACTCGGGCTGAAGCTTTCTTT	CAHYGTRAEAFF
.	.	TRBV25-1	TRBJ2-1	TGTGCCAGCAGTGAATCTTCGCAGTTCTTC	CASSESSQFF
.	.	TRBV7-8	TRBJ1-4	TGTGCCAGCAGCCCAATCTCGGGAGTTCGGGAAAAACTGTTTTTT	CASSPISGVREKLFF
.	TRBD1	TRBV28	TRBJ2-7	TGTGCCAGTCGGACAGGGATCGCCTACGAGCAGTACTTC	CASRTGIAYEQYF
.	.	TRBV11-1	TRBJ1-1	TGTGCCAGCAGCTTAGCAGGGAGGGCCACTGAAGCTTTCTTT	CASSLAGRATEAFF
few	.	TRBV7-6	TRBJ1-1	TGTGCCAGCAGCTTGTCGTCCTGGGGGGGTGGTGAAGCTTTCTTT	CASSLSSWGGGEAFF
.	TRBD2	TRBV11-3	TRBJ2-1	TGTGCCAGCAGCACCGGGACTAGCGGGGGGCATGAGCAGTTCTTC	CASSTGTSGGHEQFF
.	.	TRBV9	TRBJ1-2	TGTGCCAGCAGCGTAGTTTTCGGCTATGGCTACACCTTC	CASSVVFGYGYTF
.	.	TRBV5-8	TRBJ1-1	TGTGCCAGCAGTTCAAACCGGGGGACTGAAGCTTTCTTT	CASSSNRGTEAFF
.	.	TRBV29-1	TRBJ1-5	TGCAGCGTTGAGGGGCAGCAAGGACAGCCCCAGCATTTT	CSVEGQQGQPQHF
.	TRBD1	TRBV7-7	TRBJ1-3	TGTGCTAGCAGCTTGGGACAGATCTCTGGAAACACCATATATTTT	CASSLGQISGNTIYF
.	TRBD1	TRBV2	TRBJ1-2	TGTGCCAGCACCTGGGGGGACAGGGGTAACTATGGCTACACCTTC	CASTWGDRGNYGYTF
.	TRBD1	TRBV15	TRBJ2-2	TGTGCCACCAGCAGAGATCGACAGGGGGCAGTTTACACCGGGGAGCTGTTTTTT	CATSRDRQGAVYTGELFF
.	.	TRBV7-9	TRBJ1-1	TGTGCCAGCAGCTTCGCAGGGCAGGACACTGAAGCTTTCTTT	CASSFAGQDTEAFF
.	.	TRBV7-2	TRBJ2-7	TGTGCCAGCAGCGGGGACACTATGTCCTACGAGCAGTACTTC	CASSGDTMSYEQYF
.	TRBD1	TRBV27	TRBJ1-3	TGTGCCAGCAGTTTATCCCCCCTGACAGGGACCTCTGGAAACACCATATATTTT	CASSLSPLTGTSGNTIYF
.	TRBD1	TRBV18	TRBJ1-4	TGTGCCAGCTCACTTACAGGGGAGAATGAAAAACTGTTTTTT	CASSLTGENEKLFF
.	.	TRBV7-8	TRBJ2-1	TGTGCCAGCAGCAGACGCAGAATGGGGCGGCATGAGCAGTTCTTC	CASSRRRMGRHEQFF
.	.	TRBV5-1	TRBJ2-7	TGCGCCAGCAGCGGCGGGGGGACAGTCTCCTCCGAGCAGTACTTC	CASSGGGTVSSEQYF
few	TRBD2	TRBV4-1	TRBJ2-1	TGCGCCAGCAGCCAACTCGGACTAGCGGGAGGCCCTCTGGGTCACAATGAGCAGTTCTTC	CASSQLGLAGGPLGHNEQFF
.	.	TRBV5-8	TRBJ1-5	TGTGCCAGCAGCTTGGACGGTAGCAATCAGCCCCAGCATTTT	CASSLDGSNQPQHF
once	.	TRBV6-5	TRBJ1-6	TGTGCCAGCAGGGAGGGGGGGATTAATTCACCCCTCCACTTT	CASREGGINSPLHF
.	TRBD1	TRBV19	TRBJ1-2	TGTGCCAGTAGTACCTCTACAGGGGTTGCCTATGGCTACACCTTC	CASSTSTGVAYGYTF